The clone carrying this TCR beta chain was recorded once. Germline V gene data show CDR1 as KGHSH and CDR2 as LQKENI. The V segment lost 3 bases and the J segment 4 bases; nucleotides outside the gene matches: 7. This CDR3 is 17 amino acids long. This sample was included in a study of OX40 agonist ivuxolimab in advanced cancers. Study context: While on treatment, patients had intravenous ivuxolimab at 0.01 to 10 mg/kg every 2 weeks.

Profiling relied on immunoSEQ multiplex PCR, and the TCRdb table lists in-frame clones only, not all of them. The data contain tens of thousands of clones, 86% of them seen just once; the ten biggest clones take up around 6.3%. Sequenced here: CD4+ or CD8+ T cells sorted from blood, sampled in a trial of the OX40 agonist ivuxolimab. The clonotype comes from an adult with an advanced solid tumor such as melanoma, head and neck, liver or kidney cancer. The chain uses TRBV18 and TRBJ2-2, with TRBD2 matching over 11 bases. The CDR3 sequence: CASSPASLAGGTGELFF. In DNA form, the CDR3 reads TGTGCCAGCTCACCCGCGTCTCTAGCGGGAGGCACCGGGGAGCTGTTTTTT.